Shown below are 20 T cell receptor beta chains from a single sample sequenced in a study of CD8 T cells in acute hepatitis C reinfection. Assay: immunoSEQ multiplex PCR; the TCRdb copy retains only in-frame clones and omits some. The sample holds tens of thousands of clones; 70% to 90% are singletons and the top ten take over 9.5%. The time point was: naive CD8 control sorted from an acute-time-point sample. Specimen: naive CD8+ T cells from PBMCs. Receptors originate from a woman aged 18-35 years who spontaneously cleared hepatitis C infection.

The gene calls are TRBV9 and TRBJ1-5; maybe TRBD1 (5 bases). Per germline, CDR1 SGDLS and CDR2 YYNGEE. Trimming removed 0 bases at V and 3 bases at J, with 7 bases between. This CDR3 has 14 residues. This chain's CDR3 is CASSVGGNNQPQHF. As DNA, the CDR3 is TGTGCCAGCAGCGTAGGGGGGAACAATCAGCCCCAGCATTTT.

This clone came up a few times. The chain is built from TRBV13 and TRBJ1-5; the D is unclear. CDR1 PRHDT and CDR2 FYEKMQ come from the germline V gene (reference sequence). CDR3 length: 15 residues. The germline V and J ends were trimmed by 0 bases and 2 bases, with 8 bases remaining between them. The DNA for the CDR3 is TGTGCCAGCAGCTTAGGGGGTATCGGCAATCAGCCCCAGCATTTT. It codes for CASSLGGIGNQPQHF.

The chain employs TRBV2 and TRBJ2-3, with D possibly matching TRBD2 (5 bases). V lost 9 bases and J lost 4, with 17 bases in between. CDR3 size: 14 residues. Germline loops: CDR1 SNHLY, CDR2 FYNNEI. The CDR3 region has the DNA TGTGCCAGACCTGGCTCGGACTCGCCAGATACGCAGTATTTT. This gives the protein CARPGSDSPDTQYF.

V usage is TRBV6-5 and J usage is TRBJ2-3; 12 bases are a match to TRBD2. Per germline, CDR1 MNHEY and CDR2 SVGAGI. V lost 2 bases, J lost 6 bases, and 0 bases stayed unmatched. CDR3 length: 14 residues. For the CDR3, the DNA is TGTGCCAGCAGTTACGGACTAGCGGGGGATACGCAGTATTTT. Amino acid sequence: CASSYGLAGDTQYF.

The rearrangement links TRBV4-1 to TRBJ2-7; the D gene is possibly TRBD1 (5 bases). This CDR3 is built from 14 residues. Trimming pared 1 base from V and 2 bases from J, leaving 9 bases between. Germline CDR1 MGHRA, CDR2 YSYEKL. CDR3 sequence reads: CASSQATETYEQYF. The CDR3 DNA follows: TGCGCCAGCAGCCAAGCGACAGAGACCTACGAGCAGTACTTC.

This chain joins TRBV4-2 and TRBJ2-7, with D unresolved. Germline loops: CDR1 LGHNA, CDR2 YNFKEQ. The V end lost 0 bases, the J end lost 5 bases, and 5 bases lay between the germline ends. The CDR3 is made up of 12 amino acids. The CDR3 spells CASSQDLHEQYF. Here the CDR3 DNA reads TGTGCCAGCAGCCAAGATTTGCACGAGCAGTACTTC.

The CDR3 region is CSVERASTDTQYF. CDR3 DNA sequence: TGCAGCGTTGAAAGGGCTAGCACAGATACGCAGTATTTT. The chain couples TRBV29-1 to TRBJ2-3, with D hard to call. From germline, CDR1 is SQVTM and CDR2 ANQGSEA. V shed 2 bases and J shed 0 bases, with 6 bases lying between them. This CDR3 spans 13 amino acids.

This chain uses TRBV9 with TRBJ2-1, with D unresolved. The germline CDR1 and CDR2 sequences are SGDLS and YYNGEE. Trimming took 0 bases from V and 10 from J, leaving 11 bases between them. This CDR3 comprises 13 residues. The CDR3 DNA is TGTGCCAGCAGCGTAGCTCCGGGCGTCGAGCAGTTCTTC. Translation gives CASSVAPGVEQFF.

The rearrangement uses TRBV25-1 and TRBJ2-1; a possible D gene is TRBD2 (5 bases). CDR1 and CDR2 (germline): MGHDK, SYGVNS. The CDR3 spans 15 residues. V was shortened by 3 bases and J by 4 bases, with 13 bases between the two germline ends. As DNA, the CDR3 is TGTGCCAGCAGTGAGGGTTTTAGCGTATACAATGAGCAGTTCTTC. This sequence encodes CASSEGFSVYNEQFF.

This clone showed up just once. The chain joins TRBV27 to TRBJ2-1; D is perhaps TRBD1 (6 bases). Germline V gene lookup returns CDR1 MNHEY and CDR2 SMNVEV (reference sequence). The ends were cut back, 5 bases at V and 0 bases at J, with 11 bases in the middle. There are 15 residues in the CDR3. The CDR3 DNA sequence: TGTGCCAGCAGTCTACAGGGTAGCTCCTACAATGAGCAGTTCTTC. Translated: CASSLQGSSYNEQFF.

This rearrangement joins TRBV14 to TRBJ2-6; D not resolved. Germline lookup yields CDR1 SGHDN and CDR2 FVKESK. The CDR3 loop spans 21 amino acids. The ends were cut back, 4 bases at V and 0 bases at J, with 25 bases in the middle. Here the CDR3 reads CASSPEGGAYPESSGANVLTF. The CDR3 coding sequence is TGTGCCAGCAGCCCAGAAGGCGGAGCCTATCCTGAAAGCTCTGGGGCCAACGTCCTGACTTTC.

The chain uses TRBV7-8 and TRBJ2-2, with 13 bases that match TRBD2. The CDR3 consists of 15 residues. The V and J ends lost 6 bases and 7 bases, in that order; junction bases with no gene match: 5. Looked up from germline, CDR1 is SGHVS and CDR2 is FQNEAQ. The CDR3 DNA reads TGTGCCAGCAGTTTCGGACTAGCGGGAGACGGGGAGCTGTTTTTT. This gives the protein CASSFGLAGDGELFF.

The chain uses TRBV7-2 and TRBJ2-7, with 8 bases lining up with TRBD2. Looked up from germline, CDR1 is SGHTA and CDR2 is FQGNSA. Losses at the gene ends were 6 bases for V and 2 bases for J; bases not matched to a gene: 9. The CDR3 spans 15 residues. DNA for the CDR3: TGTGCCAGCAGTTATATAGCGGGACACCCCTACGAGCAGTACTTC. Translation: CASSYIAGHPYEQYF.

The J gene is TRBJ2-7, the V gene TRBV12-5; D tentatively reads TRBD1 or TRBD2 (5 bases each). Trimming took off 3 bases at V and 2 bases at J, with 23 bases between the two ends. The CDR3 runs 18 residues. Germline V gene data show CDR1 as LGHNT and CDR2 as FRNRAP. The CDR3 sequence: CASGFTHEGRGMTYEQYF. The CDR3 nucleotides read TGTGCTAGTGGTTTTACTCACGAGGGTAGGGGTATGACCTACGAGCAGTACTTC. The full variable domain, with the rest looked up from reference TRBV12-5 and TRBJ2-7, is DARVTQTPRHKVTEMGQEVTMRCQPILGHNTVFWYRQTMMQGLELLAYFRNRAPLDDSGMPKDRFSAEMPDATLATLKIQPSEPRDSAVYFCASGFTHEGRGMTYEQYFGPGTRLTVT.

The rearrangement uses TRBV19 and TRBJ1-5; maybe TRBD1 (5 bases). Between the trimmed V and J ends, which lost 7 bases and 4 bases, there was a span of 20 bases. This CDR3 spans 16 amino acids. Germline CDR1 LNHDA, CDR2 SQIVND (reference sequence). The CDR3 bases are TGTGCCAGTAATATGAGACCGGGACTGCCTAATCAGCCCCAGCATTTT. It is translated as CASNMRPGLPNQPQHF.

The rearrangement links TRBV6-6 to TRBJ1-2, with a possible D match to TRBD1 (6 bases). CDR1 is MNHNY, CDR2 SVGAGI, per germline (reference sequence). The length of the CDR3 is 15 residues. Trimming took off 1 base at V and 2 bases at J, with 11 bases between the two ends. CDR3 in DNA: TGTGCCAGCAGTTACTTGATCACAGGGAACTATGGCTACACCTTC. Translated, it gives CASSYLITGNYGYTF.

CDR3 sequence reads: CASSPETGVGDTEAFF. In DNA, the CDR3 is TGTGCCAGCTCACCAGAGACAGGGGTAGGTGACACTGAAGCTTTCTTT. The J gene is TRBJ1-1, the V gene TRBV18, with 8 bases lining up with TRBD1. Germline V lookup: CDR1 KGHSH, CDR2 LQKENI. The CDR3 is 16 residues long. The trim removed 2 bases at V and 3 bases at J, leaving 8 bases unmatched.

In nucleotides, the CDR3 is TGCGCCAGCAGCCAAGGTGGGACAGTTGTCTCCGAATCGCACTCTGGGGCCAACGTCCTGACTTTC. This encodes CASSQGGTVVSESHSGANVLTF. This chain uses TRBV4-1 with TRBJ2-6; 7 bases map to TRBD1. The CDR3 extends over 22 amino acids. J was trimmed by 0 bases and V by 1 base; bases with no gene match: 18. Germline-derived CDR1 and CDR2 are MGHRA and YSYEKL.

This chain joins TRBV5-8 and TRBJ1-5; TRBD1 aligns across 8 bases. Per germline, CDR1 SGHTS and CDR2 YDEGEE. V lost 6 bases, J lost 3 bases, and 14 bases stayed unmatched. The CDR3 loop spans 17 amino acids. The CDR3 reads CASTRIFTGGLNQPQHF. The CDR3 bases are TGTGCCAGCACCCGGATCTTTACAGGGGGGCTCAATCAGCCCCAGCATTTT.

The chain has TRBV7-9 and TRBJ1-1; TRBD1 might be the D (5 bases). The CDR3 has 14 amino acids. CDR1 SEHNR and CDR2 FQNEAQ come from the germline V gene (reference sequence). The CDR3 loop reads CAPGGTTLNTEAFF. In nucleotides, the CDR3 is TGTGCTCCAGGTGGGACTACCCTGAACACTGAAGCTTTCTTT.